A single sample gave rise to the 14 T cell receptor beta chains below, sequenced in a study of beta chain features in type 1 diabetes. Isolated RNA was reverse transcribed in full, so expressed TCRB transcripts were sequenced. Using immunoSEQ multiplex PCR, the repertoire was profiled, and TCRdb retains in-frame clones only, with some absent. The repertoire includes about 140,000 clones, 9.7% of them detected once, and 0.5% to 0.65% sits in the top ten. Sequenced material: central memory CD4+ T cells from blood. Source of these receptors: a woman aged 40 to 50 in good health.

V is TRBV18 and J is TRBJ1-2; 7 bases match TRBD1. V was pared by 6 bases and J by 2 bases, with 6 bases of the junction left unmatched. This CDR3 contains 14 residues. Germline lookup yields CDR1 KGHSH and CDR2 LQKENI. As DNA, the CDR3 is TGTGCCAGCTCCTCAGACAGGGAGAACTATGGCTACACCTTC. It encodes CASSSDRENYGYTF.

The chain couples TRBV6-1 to TRBJ2-3, with a weak D call TRBD1 (6 bases). V shed 6 bases and J shed 4 bases, with 14 bases lying between them. The germline CDR1 and CDR2 sequences are MNHNS and SASEGT. The CDR3 has 14 amino acids. The CDR3 sequence: CASSVTGQADTQYF. The CDR3 nucleotides read TGTGCCAGCAGCGTTACAGGGCAAGCAGATACGCAGTATTTT.

The chain is built from TRBV9 and TRBJ1-1; 7 bases line up with TRBD1. V shed 6 bases, J shed 0 bases, and the junction held 20 bases outside the gene matches. The CDR3 consists of 19 residues. Germline CDR1 is SGDLS and CDR2 is YYNGEE. CDR3 nucleotides: TGTGCCAGCAATCGACTACCCGGGGGACAGAAGAATTTGAACACTGAAGCTTTCTTT. Protein sequence: CASNRLPGGQKNLNTEAFF.

V gene TRBV7-2 combines with J gene TRBJ2-5; a possible D gene is TRBD2 (6 bases). This CDR3 comprises 14 residues. V lost 5 bases to trimming and J lost 3 bases, with 13 bases between them. Per the germline V gene, CDR1 is SGHTA and CDR2 is FQGNSA. The CDR3 loop reads CASSQRVSKETQYF. For the CDR3, the DNA is TGTGCCAGCAGCCAGCGGGTATCGAAAGAGACCCAGTACTTC.

This clone came up many times. This rearrangement joins TRBV14 to TRBJ2-3; TRBD2 matches at 7 bases. After removal of 4 bases from V and 8 bases from J, the junction contained 15 bases not matched to a gene. CDR1 is SGHDN and CDR2 is FVKESK in the germline V gene. The CDR3 totals 16 residues. DNA of the CDR3: TGTGCCAGCAGCCCCCCCTGGGCGGGGGACGCGACTACGCAGTATTTT. It translates to CASSPPWAGDATTQYF.

This clone appeared a few times. CDR3 DNA: TGTGCCAGCAGCCCCAGTGAGACCCAGTACTTC. Protein product: CASSPSETQYF. The chain recombines TRBV7-7 with TRBJ2-5, with unresolved D. CDR3 size: 11 residues. Germline-derived CDR1 and CDR2 are SSHAT and FNYEAQ (reference sequence). The V end lost 5 bases, the J end lost 5 bases, and 6 bases lay between the germline ends. The whole variable domain, remainder taken from reference TRBV7-7 and TRBJ2-5, is GAGVSQSPRYKVTKRGQDVTLRCDPISSHATLYWYQQALGQGPEFLTYFNYEAQPDKSGLPSDRFSAERPEGSISTLTIQRTEQRDSAMYRCASSPSETQYFGPGTRLLVL.

The genes are TRBV6-5 and TRBJ2-3, with 7 bases identical to TRBD2. Germline CDR1 and CDR2: MNHEY and SVGAGI. The CDR3 covers 16 residues. Trimming took 2 bases from V and 4 from J; bases not matched to a gene: 9. The CDR3 DNA follows: TGTGCCAGCAGTTACCGACCGGGACTACCATCAGATACGCAGTATTTT. Its protein product is CASSYRPGLPSDTQYF.

This clone showed up just a few times. The chain employs TRBV4-3 and TRBJ2-3; TRBD2 agrees at 10 bases. The CDR3 totals 16 residues. V lost 0 bases to trimming and J lost 8 bases; unmatched junction nucleotides: 8. Germline V gives CDR1 LGHNA, CDR2 YSLEER. The CDR3 spells CASSQDPSGGAGTQYF. In DNA, the CDR3 is TGCGCCAGCAGCCAAGATCCCAGCGGGGGGGCCGGTACGCAGTATTTT.

J is TRBJ1-5 and V is TRBV29-1, with a possible D match to TRBD1 (6 bases). Deletions cut 4 bases from V and 3 bases from J, with 13 bases between. There are 14 residues in the CDR3. CDR1 and CDR2 from the germline V gene are SQVTM and ANQGSEA. The CDR3 coding sequence is TGCAGCGTTGTCCCAGGGGACACCAATCAGCCCCAGCATTTT. Its protein product is CSVVPGDTNQPQHF.

This clone showed up many times. The chain uses TRBV5-1 and TRBJ2-5, with D uncertain. Germline loops: CDR1 SGHRS, CDR2 YFSETQ. There are 14 residues in the CDR3. V was pared by 4 bases and J by 0 bases, with 10 bases between. CDR3 amino acids: CASSPTTYQETQYF. Here the CDR3 DNA reads TGCGCCAGCAGCCCCACTACGTACCAAGAGACCCAGTACTTC.

The V and J genes are TRBV13 and TRBJ2-3, with TRBD2 matching over 15 bases. Trimming removed 5 bases from V and 4 bases from J; junction bases left unmatched: 10. The germline CDR1 and CDR2 sequences are PRHDT and FYEKMQ (reference sequence). This CDR3 has 18 residues. CDR3 bases: TGTGCCAGCAGCGGGACTAGCGGGGGGCAAGGCACATCAGATACGCAGTATTTT. It codes for CASSGTSGGQGTSDTQYF.

This clone has more than one count but fewer than ten. The J gene is TRBJ2-5, the V gene TRBV2; TRBD2 matches at 16 bases. Germline V CDR1 and CDR2: SNHLY, FYNNEI. This CDR3 spans 18 amino acids. Germline trimming cut 6 bases from V and 5 bases from J; bases unmatched to any gene: 12. This CDR3 reads CASRRGGTSGGAWETQYF. The CDR3 nucleotides are TGTGCCAGCAGGCGCGGAGGGACTAGCGGGGGGGCCTGGGAGACCCAGTACTTC.

This clone has just a few counts. The V call is TRBV5-1, the J call TRBJ1-2, with D uncertain. Germline V gene lookup returns CDR1 SGHRS and CDR2 YFSETQ. This CDR3 contains 13 residues. V was trimmed by 0 bases and J by 4 bases, leaving 7 bases between them. As DNA, the CDR3 is TGCGCCAGCAGCTTGGACAGCACCTATGGCTACACCTTC. Protein product: CASSLDSTYGYTF.

There are a few counts of this clone. The genes are TRBV11-2 and TRBJ2-1; 12 bases fit TRBD1. Germline CDR1 reads SGHAT; CDR2 reads FQNNGV. CDR3 length equals 14 residues. With 3 bases clipped from V and 7 bases from J, the junction kept 1 base outside the gene matches. The chain's CDR3 is CASSLGQGANEQFF. For the CDR3, the DNA is TGTGCCAGCAGCTTGGGACAGGGGGCTAATGAGCAGTTCTTC.